This T cell receptor (beta chain) emerged from a study of sequential checkpoint blockade in melanoma. Study in general: Both treatment sequences were followed by maintenance nivolumab. TCRbeta immunosequencing was performed on DNA from approximately 93 pretreatment melanoma tumor samples.

General study findings and limits: Pretreatment TIL clonality tracked with response in the nivolumab-first arm.

The sample's treatment: randomized to nivolumab then ipilimumab (arm A) or the reverse (arm B). Turning to this clone: Its antigen is not known.

Measured with immunoSEQ multiplex PCR; TCRdb has only the in-frame clones, and not every one. Altogether about a thousand clones are present, under 25% being singletons, with the ten largest covering over 9%. This CDR3 spans 16 amino acids. Germline V CDR1 and CDR2: LNHDA, SQIVND (reference sequence). V was pared by 9 bases and J by 4 bases, with 12 bases of the junction left unmatched. The receptor's source is a human donor with melanoma. Sequencing used tumor tissue (inferred from file names), obtained from a patient given nivolumab and ipilimumab in sequence. The chain recombines TRBV19 with TRBJ2-2; 9 bases are a match to TRBD2. CDR3 residues: CASTPDGTSFTGELFF. CDR3 bases: TGTGCCAGCACCCCCGACGGGACTAGCTTCACCGGGGAGCTGTTTTTT.